This is a list of T cell receptor beta chains from one sample in a study of blood T cell repertoires in COVID-19. Produced via immunoSEQ multiplex PCR; TCRdb's table is partial and in-frame only. There are 200,000 to 250,000 clones in the sample; approximately 90% occur only once, and roughly 2.5% lies in the top ten. The source material was peripheral blood. The origin of the receptors is a man younger than 40 with COVID-19, enrolled during active disease. The CDR3 runs from the conserved cysteine through the conserved F or W. D genes are given only for firm matches. Size tells how often a clone was seen (once, few, many) or the class of an expanded clone, and some rows leave it out.

>.|.|TRBJ2-1|TRBV7-2
TGTGCCAGCAGCTTAGAGAGAGGGAAGGGCCCCAGCTCCTACAATGAGCAGTTCTTC
CASSLERGKGPSSYNEQFF
>.|TRBD1|TRBJ1-1|TRBV6-6
TGTGCCAGCAGTTACAGGACAGGGAACACTGAAGCTTTCTTT
CASSYRTGNTEAFF
>.|.|TRBJ1-5|TRBV30
TGTGCCTGGAGTGTAGGCGGGGGAAATCAGCCCCAGCATTTT
CAWSVGGGNQPQHF
>.|.|TRBJ1-2|TRBV7-9
TGTGCCAGCAGCTCAGGGCATGACTATGGCTACACCTTC
CASSSGHDYGYTF
>.|.|TRBJ1-1|TRBV27
TGTGCCAGCAGTTGGTTTGGCAGCACTGAAGCTTTCTTT
CASSWFGSTEAFF
>few|.|TRBJ2-6|TRBV3-1/TRBV3-2
TGTGCCAGCAGCCCCCCTAGCTCTGGGGCCAACGTCCTGACTTTC
CASSPPSSGANVLTF
>.|TRBD1|TRBJ1-4|TRBV30
TGTGCCTGGAGTGACGCCGGGACAGGGGGCCTCGCGGGGGAAAAACTGTTTTTT
CAWSDAGTGGLAGEKLFF
>.|TRBD1|TRBJ2-7|TRBV4-2
TGTGCCAGCAGCCCTCGGACAGGGGTCTACGAGCAGTACTTC
CASSPRTGVYEQYF
>.|TRBD1|TRBJ2-5|TRBV3-1/TRBV3-2
TGTGCCAGCAGCCAGGGACAGGGTACAGAGACCCAGTACTTC
CASSQGQGTETQYF
>.|.|TRBJ1-3|TRBV2
TGTGCCAGCAGTGATGACCGAGGGTCTGGAAACACCATATATTTT
CASSDDRGSGNTIYF
>.|TRBD2|TRBJ2-7|TRBV27
TGTGCCAGCAGGAGTAGCGGGGGTCGTTACGAGCAGTACTTC
CASRSSGGRYEQYF
>.|.|TRBJ2-5|TRBV15
TGTGCCACCAGCAGAGACAGGGCTCAAGAGACCCAGTACTTC
CATSRDRAQETQYF
>.|TRBD1|TRBJ1-5|TRBV4-3
TGCGCCAGCAGCCAAGAATACCAGGGGGGCCGGCCCCAGCATTTT
CASSQEYQGGRPQHF
>.|TRBD2|TRBJ2-1|TRBV4-3
TGCGCCAGCAGCCAAGGTACGGGGGGAATGTTGGATGAGCAGTTCTTC
CASSQGTGGMLDEQFF
>.|TRBD1|TRBJ1-6|TRBV11-1
TGTGCCAGCAACCTGGACAGGGGTAATTCACCCCTCCACTTT
CASNLDRGNSPLHF
>.|.|TRBJ2-7|TRBV29-1
TGCAGCGTTGGTCCTAGCACCCTCTCCTACGAGCAGTACTTC
CSVGPSTLSYEQYF
>.|TRBD1|TRBJ2-7|TRBV4-2
TGTGCCAGCAGCCAAGGACAGGGGCAAGAATACGAGCAGTACTTC
CASSQGQGQEYEQYF
>.|TRBD1|TRBJ1-2|TRBV6-5
TGTGCCAGCCACCAACAGGGGGCAGAAGGCTACACCTTC
CASHQQGAEGYTF
>.|.|TRBJ2-7|TRBV5-6
TGTGCCAGCAGCTTGGTCGCAGGGGTCTCCTACGAGCAGTACTTC
CASSLVAGVSYEQYF
>.|.|TRBJ1-2|TRBV4-3
TGCGCCAGCAGCCAAGCGGCCTCGGGGGGAACCTATGGCTACACCTTC
CASSQAASGGTYGYTF
>once|.|TRBJ1-1|TRBV19
TGTGCCAGTAGTAGAGAAGGGGGGGACACTGAAGCTTTCTTT
CASSREGGDTEAFF
>.|TRBD2|TRBJ2-1|TRBV6-2/TRBV6-3
TGTGCCAGCAGTTACGTAACGGGAGGGCCCCGCAATGAGCAGTTCTTC
CASSYVTGGPRNEQFF
>.|.|TRBJ1-1|TRBV19
TGTGCCAGTAGTATAGTATATCTTGGGGCTGGGAACACTGAAGCTTTCTTT
CASSIVYLGAGNTEAFF
>.|.|TRBJ1-2|TRBV5-1
TGCGCCAGCAGCTCCTTAAATCGAGGTAGTAGTTCCCTCTTCTATGGCTACACCTTC
CASSSLNRGSSSLFYGYTF
>.|TRBD2|TRBJ2-1|TRBV6-4
TGTGCCAGCAGTGCTAGCGGGGGGACCTACAATGAGCAGTTCTTC
CASSASGGTYNEQFF
>.|TRBD1|TRBJ1-5|TRBV18
TGTGCCAGCTCACCAGGACAGGGGGCTAATCAGCCCCAGCATTTT
CASSPGQGANQPQHF
>once|.|TRBJ1-2|TRBV7-9
TGTGCCAGCAGCACCCTCAGCCCCGGGGGAGGCCATGGCTACACCTTC
CASSTLSPGGGHGYTF
>.|TRBD1|TRBJ1-4|TRBV11-2
TGTGCCAGCAGCACACAACAGGGGGTTAATGAAAAACTGTTTTTT
CASSTQQGVNEKLFF
>.|.|TRBJ1-4|TRBV7-2
TGTGCCAGCAGCTTAGATTGGCAGGGGCTTGCAACTAATGAAAAACTGTTTTTT
CASSLDWQGLATNEKLFF
>.|.|TRBJ1-1|TRBV14
TGTGCCAGCAGCCTTTTCGTGGGGGAGGTAAACACTGAAGCTTTCTTT
CASSLFVGEVNTEAFF
>once|TRBD1|TRBJ1-2|TRBV3-1/TRBV3-2
TGTGCCAGCAGCCTCTCGTTCTTTGGGGACAGGGGCAAACGATCTAACTATGGCTACACCTTC
CASSLSFFGDRGKRSNYGYTF